This TCR beta chain was sequenced in a study of type 1 and type 2 diabetes patients. General observations from the study: Age and gender were not matched between study groups.

In germline, CDR1 is MDHEN, CDR2 SYDVKM. The CDR3 length is 17 residues. J lost 1 base, V lost 5 bases, and 9 bases had no gene match. Turning to this clonotype: Its antigen is as yet unknown.

Genomic DNA was the PCR template. The TCR beta CDR3 region was amplified using 30 forward and 13 reverse primers. In TCRdb, the multiplex PCR reads were re-called with MiXCR into one record per CDR3 protein. This sample has some 250,000 distinct CDR3 sequences; roughly 50% occur once, and the top ten carry roughly an eighth. The sample taken for sequencing was peripheral blood mononuclear cells (PBMCs). The clonotype was recovered from a man younger than 30 with type 2 diabetes. The chain joins TRBV28 to TRBJ1-5; TRBD1 matches at 9 bases. Written as DNA, the CDR3 is TGTGCCAGCAGTCCTCCCCAGGGGACAGGGAGCAATCAGCCCCAGCATTTT. It is translated as CASSPPQGTGSNQPQHF.